The 3 T cell receptor beta chains presented below share a single source sample, sequenced in a study of T cell responses to AZD1222 COVID-19 vaccine. Clones were sequenced by immunoSEQ multiplex PCR, and TCRdb holds only the in-frame ones, with some missing. The data hold about 150,000 clones, with about 91% observed a single time. Source: peripheral blood, taken on day 0 of AZD1222 vaccination. The receptor source for this set is an adult in good health.

The chain carries TRBV5-4 and TRBJ1-4; no definite D call. Germline values: CDR1 SGHNT, CDR2 YYREEE (reference sequence). The germline V and J ends were trimmed by 2 bases and 8 bases, with 4 bases remaining between them. This CDR3 has 11 amino acids. The DNA for the CDR3 is TGTGCCAGCAGCTTAGGGGAAAAACTGTTTTTT. As protein: CASSLGEKLFF.

This clone was recorded once. The CDR3 DNA follows: TGTGCCATCAGGGGGGGGACAGGGTACAATCAGCCCCAGCATTTT. This codes for CAIRGGTGYNQPQHF. The chain links TRBV10-3 to TRBJ1-5, with 9 bases lining up with TRBD1. The CDR3 extends over 15 amino acids. The junction had 6 bases not matched to a gene; V was cut back by 6 bases and J by 3 bases. From germline, CDR1 is ENHRY and CDR2 SYGVKD.

Notes on this clone: This CDR3 is also generated by other DNA sequences in the sample. This rearrangement joins TRBV15 to TRBJ1-5; D not certain. The CDR3 totals 14 residues. The V and J ends lost 1 base and 1 base respectively, with 5 bases between them. In germline, CDR1 is LNHNV, CDR2 YYDKDF (reference sequence). The CDR3: CATSRGGSNQPQHF. In DNA, the CDR3 is TGTGCCACCAGCAGAGGAGGGAGCAATCAGCCCCAGCATTTT. The variable domain in full, completed from reference TRBV15 and TRBJ1-5, reads DAMVIQNPRYQVTQFGKPVTLSCSQTLNHNVMYWYQQKSSQAPKLLFHYYDKDFNNEADTPDNFQSRRPNTSFCFLDIRSPGLGDTAMYLCATSRGGSNQPQHFGDGTRLSIL.